This T cell receptor (beta chain) was recovered during a study of control samples from healthy donors and cancer patients. V lost 3 bases to trimming and J lost 4 bases; unmatched junction nucleotides: 8. The CDR3 sequence is 14 residues long. Germline CDR1 GTSNPN, CDR2 SVGIG (reference sequence). The assay was immunoSEQ multiplex PCR, and TCRdb's table has in-frame clones only and misses some. The table records a few hundred thousand clones, over 75% of them present only once. This sequence originates from a middle-aged man with head and neck cancer. The sequencing input was PBMCs. The chain links TRBV30 to TRBJ1-2; 7 positions agree with TRBD1. CDR3: CAWRQQGLAYGYTF. The CDR3 nucleotides are TGTGCCTGGAGACAACAGGGGCTGGCCTATGGCTACACCTTC.